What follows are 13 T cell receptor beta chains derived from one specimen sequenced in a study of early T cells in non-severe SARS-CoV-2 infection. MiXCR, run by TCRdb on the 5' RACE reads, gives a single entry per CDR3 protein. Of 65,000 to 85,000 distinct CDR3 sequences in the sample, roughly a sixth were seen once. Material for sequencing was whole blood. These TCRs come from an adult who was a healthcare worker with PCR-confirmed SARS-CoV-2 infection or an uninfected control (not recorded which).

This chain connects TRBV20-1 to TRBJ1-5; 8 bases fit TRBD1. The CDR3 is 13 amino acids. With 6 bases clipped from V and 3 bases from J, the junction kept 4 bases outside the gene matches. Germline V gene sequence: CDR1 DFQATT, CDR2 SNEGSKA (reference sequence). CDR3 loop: CSARTGLNQPQHF. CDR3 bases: TGCAGTGCCCGGACAGGGCTCAATCAGCCCCAGCATTTT.

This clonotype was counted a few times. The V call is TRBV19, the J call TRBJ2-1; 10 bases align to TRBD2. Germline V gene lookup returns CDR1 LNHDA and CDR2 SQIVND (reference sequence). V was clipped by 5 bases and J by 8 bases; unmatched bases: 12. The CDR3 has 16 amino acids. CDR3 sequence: CASSGLVSGGAHEQFF. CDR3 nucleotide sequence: TGTGCCAGTAGTGGGCTAGTGAGCGGGGGGGCGCATGAGCAGTTCTTC.

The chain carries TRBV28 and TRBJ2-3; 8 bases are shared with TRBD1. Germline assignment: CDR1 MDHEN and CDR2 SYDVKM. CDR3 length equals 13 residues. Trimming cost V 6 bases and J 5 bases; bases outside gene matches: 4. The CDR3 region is CASRRQGKDTQYF. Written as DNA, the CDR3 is TGTGCCAGCAGGAGACAGGGGAAAGATACGCAGTATTTT.

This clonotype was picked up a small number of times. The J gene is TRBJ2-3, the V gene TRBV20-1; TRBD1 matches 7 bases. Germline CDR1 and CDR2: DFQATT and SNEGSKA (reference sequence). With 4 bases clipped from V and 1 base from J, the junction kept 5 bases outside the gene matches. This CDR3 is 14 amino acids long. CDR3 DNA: TGCAGTGCTATCGAGACAGGGCGCACAGATACGCAGTATTTT. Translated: CSAIETGRTDTQYF.

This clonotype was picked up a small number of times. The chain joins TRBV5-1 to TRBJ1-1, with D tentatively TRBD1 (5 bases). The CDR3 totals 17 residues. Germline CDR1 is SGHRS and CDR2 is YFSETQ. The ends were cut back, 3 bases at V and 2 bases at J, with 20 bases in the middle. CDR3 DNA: TGCGCCAGCAGCTCGAGGGCCAGGGTAGGGTTAAACACTGAAGCTTTCTTT. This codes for CASSSRARVGLNTEAFF.

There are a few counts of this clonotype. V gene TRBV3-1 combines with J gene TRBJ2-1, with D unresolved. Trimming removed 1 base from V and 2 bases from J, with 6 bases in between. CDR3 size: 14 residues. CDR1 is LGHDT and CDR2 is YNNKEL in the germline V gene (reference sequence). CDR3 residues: CASSQGPAYNEQFF. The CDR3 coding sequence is TGTGCCAGCAGCCAAGGGCCGGCCTACAATGAGCAGTTCTTC.

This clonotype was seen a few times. CDR3 in DNA: TGTGCCAGCAGCAAAAAAAGCGGGAGTAACTACGAGCAGTACTTC. Amino acid sequence: CASSKKSGSNYEQYF. This chain joins TRBV21-1 and TRBJ2-7; TRBD2, the table's D call, lacks a check against the DNA. TRBV21-1 corresponds to a pseudogene. This CDR3 contains 15 residues.

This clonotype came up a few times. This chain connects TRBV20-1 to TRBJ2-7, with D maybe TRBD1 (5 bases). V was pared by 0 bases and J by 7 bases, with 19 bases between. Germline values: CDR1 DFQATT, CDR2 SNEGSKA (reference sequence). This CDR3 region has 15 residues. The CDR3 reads CSARDPQGPRWEQYF. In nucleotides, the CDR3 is TGCAGTGCTAGAGATCCCCAGGGCCCCCGGTGGGAGCAGTACTTC.

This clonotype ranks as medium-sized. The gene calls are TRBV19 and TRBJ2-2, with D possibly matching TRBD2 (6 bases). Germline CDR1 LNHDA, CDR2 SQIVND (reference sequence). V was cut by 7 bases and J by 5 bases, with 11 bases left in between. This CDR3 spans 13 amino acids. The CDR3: CASTAGPTGELFF. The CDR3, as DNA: TGTGCCAGTACCGCGGGACCTACCGGGGAGCTGTTTTTT.

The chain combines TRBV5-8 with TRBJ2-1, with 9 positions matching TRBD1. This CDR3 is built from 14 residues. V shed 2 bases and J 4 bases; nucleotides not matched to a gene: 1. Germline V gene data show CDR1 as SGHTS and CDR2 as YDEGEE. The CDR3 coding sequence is TGTGCCAGCAGCTTTGGACAGGGGTACAATGAGCAGTTCTTC. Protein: CASSFGQGYNEQFF.

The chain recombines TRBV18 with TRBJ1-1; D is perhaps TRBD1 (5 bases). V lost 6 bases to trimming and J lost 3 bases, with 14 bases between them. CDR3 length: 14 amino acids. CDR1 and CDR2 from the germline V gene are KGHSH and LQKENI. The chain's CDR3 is CASSQGAADTEAFF. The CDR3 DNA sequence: TGTGCCAGCTCCCAAGGGGCCGCAGACACTGAAGCTTTCTTT.

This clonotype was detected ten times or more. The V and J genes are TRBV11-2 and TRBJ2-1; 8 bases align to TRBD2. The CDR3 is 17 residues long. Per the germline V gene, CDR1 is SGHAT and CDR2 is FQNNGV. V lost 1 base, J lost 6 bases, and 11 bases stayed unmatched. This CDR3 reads CASSLALPERGTNEQFF. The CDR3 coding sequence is TGTGCCAGCAGCTTAGCCCTCCCCGAGCGGGGGACCAATGAGCAGTTCTTC. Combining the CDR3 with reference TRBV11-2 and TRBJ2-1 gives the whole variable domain EAGVAQSPRYKIIEKRQSVAFWCNPISGHATLYWYQQILGQGPKLLIQFQNNGVVDDSQLPKDRFSAERLKGVDSTLKIQPAKLEDSAVYLCASSLALPERGTNEQFFGPGTRLTVL.

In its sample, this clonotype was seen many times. The CDR3 DNA reads as TGTGCCAGCAGTGAGGGACAAACCTACAATGAGCAGTTCTTC. This encodes CASSEGQTYNEQFF. V is TRBV11-3 and J is TRBJ2-1; maybe TRBD1 (6 bases). The CDR3 runs to 14 residues. Germline lookup yields CDR1 SGHNT and CDR2 YENEEA. With 6 bases removed from V and 2 bases from J, the gap between germline ends came to 11 bases.